The clone carrying this TCR beta chain was counted many times. Its antigen is unknown. The data were taken from a study of beta chain bispecific antibodies for T cell cancers. T cells were expanded from blood mononuclear cells for approximately 3 days with anti-CD3 OKT3 or CD3/CD28 beads. Normal T cells cocultured with Jurkat cells and anti-TRBV12 bispecific. General study points: The leukemia cells, rather than normal T cells, gave most of the targeted TRBV signal. Anti-TRBV12 exposure, compared with anti-CD19, reduced the TRBV12-3 proportion of TRBV signal by around 99%.

Trimming removed 9 bases at V and 7 bases at J, with 19 bases between. There are 14 residues in the CDR3. The germline V gene encodes CDR1 LNHDA and CDR2 SQIVND (reference sequence). Using its own MiXCR run on the 5' RACE reads, TCRdb lists one record per CDR3 protein. The sample carries about 20,000 distinct CDR3 sequences, about 2% recorded once. The sample in question was healthy donor T cells cultured with leukemia cells, obtained from a culture containing a bispecific antibody targeting TCR Vbeta12. The sequence was collected from a human donor in good health. Some clones in this sample may be carry-over from other donors' samples. The rearrangement links TRBV19 to TRBJ1-5, with D possibly matching TRBD1 (6 bases). CDR3 residues: CASPQGGRDQPQHF. The DNA for the CDR3 is TGTGCCAGCCCCCAAGGGGGGCGAGACCAGCCCCAGCATTTT. The variable domain in full, completed from reference TRBV19 and TRBJ1-5, reads DGGITQSPKYLFRKEGQNVTLSCEQNLNHDAMYWYRQDPGQGLRLIYYSQIVNDFQKGDIAEGYSVSREKKESFPLTVTSAQKNPTAFYLCASPQGGRDQPQHFGDGTRLSIL.